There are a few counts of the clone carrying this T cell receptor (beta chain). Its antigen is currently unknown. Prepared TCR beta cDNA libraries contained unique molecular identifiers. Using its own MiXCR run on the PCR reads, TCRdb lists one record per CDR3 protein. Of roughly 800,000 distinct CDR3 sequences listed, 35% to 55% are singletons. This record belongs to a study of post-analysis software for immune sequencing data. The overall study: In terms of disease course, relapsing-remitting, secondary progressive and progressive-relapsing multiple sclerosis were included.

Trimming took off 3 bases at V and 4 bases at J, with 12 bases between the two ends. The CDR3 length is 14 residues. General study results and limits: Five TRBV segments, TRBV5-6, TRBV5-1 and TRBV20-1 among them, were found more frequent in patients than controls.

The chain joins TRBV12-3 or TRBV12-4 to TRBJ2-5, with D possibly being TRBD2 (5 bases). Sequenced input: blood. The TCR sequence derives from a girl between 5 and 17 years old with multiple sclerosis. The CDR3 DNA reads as TGTGCCAGCAGTTTCGGACTTTTGGGAGAGACCCAGTACTTC. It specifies CASSFGLLGETQYF.